The TCR beta chain under discussion was sequenced for a study of Ad26.COV2.S vaccination and SARS-CoV-2 variants. Across the study: Into the muscle, Ad26.COV2.S was dosed once or twice, 56 days apart.

The treatment was: roughly 19 received Ad26.COV2.S at low or high dose, single or two shots; 5 received placebo; per-sample allocation not given. Material that was analyzed had been drawn on day 63 after the first vaccine or placebo injection. Spike of the Wuhan-strain SARS-CoV-2 was expressed by an Ad26 vector, which formed the vaccine. Overall study results and limits: Using TCR breadth and depth analyses may have led to underestimated total T cell responses. Vaccinees and placebo recipients showed similar non-spike TCR breadth.

This table comes from immunoSEQ multiplex PCR, and its TCRdb copy is limited to in-frame clones, with some not included. The repertoire holds 350,000 to 600,000 clones, with roughly nine tenths as singletons. To note about this clone: What it recognizes is unknown.

V was shortened by 5 bases and J by 6 bases, with 13 bases between the two germline ends. Germline V gene lookup returns CDR1 GTSNPN and CDR2 SVGIG (reference sequence). There are 12 residues in the CDR3. The receptor comes from a person aged 18 to 65 who received the Ad26.COV2.S COVID-19 vaccine or a placebo. V is TRBV30 and J is TRBJ1-1; perhaps TRBD1 as D (5 bases). The specimen was peripheral blood, collected in a trial of Ad26.COV2.S vaccine versus placebo. CDR3 bases: TGTGCCTGGTCCCAGGGAGGCGCTGAAGCTTTCTTT. Translated, it gives CAWSQGGAEAFF.